This is a list of T cell receptor beta chains from one sample in a study of breast tumors, draining lymph nodes, adjacent tissues. TCRdb itself ran the multiplex PCR reads through MiXCR, one entry per CDR3 protein. Found here are some 25,000 distinct CDR3 sequences, around 23% of them singletons; the top ten hold less than 15%. The sequenced sample consisted of breast tumor tissue. The receptors originated from a female donor with breast cancer. Some clones in this sample may be carry-over from other donors' samples. Both conserved end residues are trimmed from each CDR3.

TRBJ2-7 TRBV29-1 SGVHEQY
TRBJ1-2 TRBV5-1 ASSWTVNYGYT
TRBJ2-7 TRBV7-6 ASSFSQGNEQY
TRBJ2-3 TRBV20-1 SARMATSASDTQY
TRBJ2-7 TRBV6-5 ASSYSEGVLSYEQY
TRBJ1-1 TRBV13 ASSLGGQGLNTEAF
TRBJ2-3 TRBV9 ASSVGIAGTDTQY
TRBJ2-1 TRBV6-4 ASSVSGYNEQF
TRBJ1-5 TRBV3-1 ASSLSRGANQPQH
TRBJ1-2 TRBV13 ASSLGDDGYT
TRBJ1-6 TRBV7-8 ASSLARGDGGFSPLH
TRBJ1-2 TRBV20-1 SANLGTNYGYT
TRBJ1-1 TRBV6-1 ASSERDIEAF
TRBJ2-5 TRBV20-1 SARKGPIQETQY
TRBJ2-7 TRBV11-2 ASSLDRSYEQY
TRBJ2-7 TRBV6-6 ASTTGTSRYYEQY
TRBJ2-1 TRBV7-2 ASSLTGPNNEQF
TRBJ1-1 TRBV5-1 ASSLYGYGALNTEAF